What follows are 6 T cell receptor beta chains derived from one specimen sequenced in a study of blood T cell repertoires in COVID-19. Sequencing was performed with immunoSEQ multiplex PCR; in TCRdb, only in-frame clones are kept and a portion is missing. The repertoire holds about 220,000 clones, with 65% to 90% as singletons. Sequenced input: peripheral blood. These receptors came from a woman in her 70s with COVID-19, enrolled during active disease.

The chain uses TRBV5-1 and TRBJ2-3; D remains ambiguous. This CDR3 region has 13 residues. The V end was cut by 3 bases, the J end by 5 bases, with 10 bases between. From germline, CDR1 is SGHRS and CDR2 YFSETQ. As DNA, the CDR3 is TGCGCCAGCAGCTCCAGGCCGGTAGATACGCAGTATTTT. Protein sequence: CASSSRPVDTQYF.

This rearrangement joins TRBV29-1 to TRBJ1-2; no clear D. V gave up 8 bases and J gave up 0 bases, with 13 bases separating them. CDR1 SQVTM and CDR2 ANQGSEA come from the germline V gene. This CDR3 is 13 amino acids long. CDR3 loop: CSTWTGANYGYTF. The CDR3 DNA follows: TGCAGCACATGGACGGGAGCTAACTATGGCTACACCTTC.

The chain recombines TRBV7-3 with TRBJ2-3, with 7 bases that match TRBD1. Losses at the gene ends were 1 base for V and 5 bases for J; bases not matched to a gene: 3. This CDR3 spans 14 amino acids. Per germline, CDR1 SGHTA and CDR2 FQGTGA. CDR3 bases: TGTGCCAGCAGCTTAAACAGGGGCGGAGATACGCAGTATTTT. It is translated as CASSLNRGGDTQYF. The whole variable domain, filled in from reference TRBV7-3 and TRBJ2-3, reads GAGVSQTPSNKVTEKGKYVELRCDPISGHTALYWYRQSLGQGPEFLIYFQGTGAADDSGLPNDRFFAVRPEGSVSTLKIQRTERGDSAVYLCASSLNRGGDTQYFGPGTRLTVL.

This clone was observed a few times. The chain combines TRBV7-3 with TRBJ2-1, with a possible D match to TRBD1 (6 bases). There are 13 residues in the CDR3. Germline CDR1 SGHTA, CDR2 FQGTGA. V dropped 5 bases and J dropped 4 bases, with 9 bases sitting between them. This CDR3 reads CASSTDSYNEQFF. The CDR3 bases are TGTGCCAGCAGCACGGACAGTTACAATGAGCAGTTCTTC. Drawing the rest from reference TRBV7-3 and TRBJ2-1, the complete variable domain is GAGVSQTPSNKVTEKGKYVELRCDPISGHTALYWYRQSLGQGPEFLIYFQGTGAADDSGLPNDRFFAVRPEGSVSTLKIQRTERGDSAVYLCASSTDSYNEQFFGPGTRLTVL.

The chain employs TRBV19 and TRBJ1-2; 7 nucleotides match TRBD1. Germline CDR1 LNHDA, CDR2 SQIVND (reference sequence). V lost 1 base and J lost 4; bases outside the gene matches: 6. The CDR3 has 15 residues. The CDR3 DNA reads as TGTGCCAGTAGTATAGTGTACAGGGGCCTCTATGGCTACACCTTC. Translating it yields CASSIVYRGLYGYTF.

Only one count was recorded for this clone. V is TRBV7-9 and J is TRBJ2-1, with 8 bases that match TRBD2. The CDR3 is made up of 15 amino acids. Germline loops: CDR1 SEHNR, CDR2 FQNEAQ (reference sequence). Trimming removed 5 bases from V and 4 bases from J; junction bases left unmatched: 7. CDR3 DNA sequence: TGTGCCAGCAGCCCGGGACTAGGCCCATACAATGAGCAGTTCTTC. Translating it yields CASSPGLGPYNEQFF.